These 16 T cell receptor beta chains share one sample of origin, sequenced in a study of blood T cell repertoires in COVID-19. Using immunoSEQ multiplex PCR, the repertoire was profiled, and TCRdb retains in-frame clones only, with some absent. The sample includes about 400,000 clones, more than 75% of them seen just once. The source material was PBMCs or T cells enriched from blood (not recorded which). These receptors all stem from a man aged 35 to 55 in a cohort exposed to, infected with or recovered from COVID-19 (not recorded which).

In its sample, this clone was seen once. CDR3 coding DNA: TGTGCCAGCAGCCATAGAAATGAGCAGTTCTTC. Its translation: CASSHRNEQFF. The genes are TRBV3-1 (or the pseudogene TRBV3-2) and TRBJ2-1; D unclear. Germline CDR1 and CDR2: LGHDT and YNNKEL (reference sequence). CDR3 length: 11 amino acids. Trimming left V 3 bases short and J 7 bases short, with 4 bases between.

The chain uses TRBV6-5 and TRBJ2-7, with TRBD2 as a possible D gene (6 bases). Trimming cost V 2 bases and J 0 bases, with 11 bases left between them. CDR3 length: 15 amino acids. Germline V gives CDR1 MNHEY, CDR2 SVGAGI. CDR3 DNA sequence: TGTGCCAGCAGTTACGTCGCCGGGAGCTCCTACGAGCAGTACTTC. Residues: CASSYVAGSSYEQYF.

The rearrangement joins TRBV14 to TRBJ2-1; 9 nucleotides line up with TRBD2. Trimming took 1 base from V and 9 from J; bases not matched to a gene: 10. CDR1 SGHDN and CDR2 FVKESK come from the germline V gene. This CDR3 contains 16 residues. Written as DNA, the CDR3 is TGTGCCAGCAGCCAAGTTGGTAGCGGGAGAGGTAGTGAGCAGTTCTTC. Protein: CASSQVGSGRGSEQFF. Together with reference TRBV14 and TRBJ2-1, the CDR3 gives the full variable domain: EAGVTQFPSHSVIEKGQTVTLRCDPISGHDNLYWYRRVMGKEIKFLLHFVKESKQDESGMPNNRFLAERTGGTYSTLKVQPAELEDSGVYFCASSQVGSGRGSEQFFGPGTRLTVL.

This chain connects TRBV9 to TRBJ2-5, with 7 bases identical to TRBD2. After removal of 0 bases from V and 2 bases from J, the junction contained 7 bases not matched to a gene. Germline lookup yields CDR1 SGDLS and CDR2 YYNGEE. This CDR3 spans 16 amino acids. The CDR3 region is CASSVALAEGQETQYF. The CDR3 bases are TGTGCCAGCAGCGTAGCGCTAGCGGAGGGGCAAGAGACCCAGTACTTC.

In DNA, the CDR3 is TGTGCCAGCAGCTTAACAGGCAGGGCCACAGATACGCAGTATTTT. This codes for CASSLTGRATDTQYF. This chain uses TRBV7-3 with TRBJ2-3; TRBD1 is a possible D gene (5 bases). The CDR3 is made up of 15 amino acids. CDR1 is SGHTA and CDR2 is FQGTGA in the germline V gene. Trimming took off 0 bases at V and 2 bases at J, with 9 bases between the two ends. Looking up the rest from reference TRBV7-3 and TRBJ2-3 gives the full variable domain: GAGVSQTPSNKVTEKGKYVELRCDPISGHTALYWYRQSLGQGPEFLIYFQGTGAADDSGLPNDRFFAVRPEGSVSTLKIQRTERGDSAVYLCASSLTGRATDTQYFGPGTRLTVL.

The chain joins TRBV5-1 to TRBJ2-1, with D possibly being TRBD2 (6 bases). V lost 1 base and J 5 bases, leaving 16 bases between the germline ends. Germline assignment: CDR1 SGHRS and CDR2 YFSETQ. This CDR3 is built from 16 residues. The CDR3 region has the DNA TGCGCCAGCAGCTTGCAGGTCGGGAGTGCAGACAATGAGCAGTTCTTC. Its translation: CASSLQVGSADNEQFF.

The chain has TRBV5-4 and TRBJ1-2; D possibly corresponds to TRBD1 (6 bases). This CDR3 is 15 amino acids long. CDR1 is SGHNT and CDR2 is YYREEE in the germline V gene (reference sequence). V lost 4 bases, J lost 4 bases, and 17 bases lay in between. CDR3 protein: CASSAGGGVGYGYTF. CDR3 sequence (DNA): TGTGCCAGCAGCGCAGGAGGGGGGGTTGGCTATGGCTACACCTTC.

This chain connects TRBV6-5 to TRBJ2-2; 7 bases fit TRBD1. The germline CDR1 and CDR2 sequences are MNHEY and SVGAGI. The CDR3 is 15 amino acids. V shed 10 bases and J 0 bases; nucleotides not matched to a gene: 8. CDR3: CATQRGQSNTGELFF. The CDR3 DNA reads TGTGCCACCCAAAGGGGACAGTCGAACACCGGGGAGCTGTTTTTT.

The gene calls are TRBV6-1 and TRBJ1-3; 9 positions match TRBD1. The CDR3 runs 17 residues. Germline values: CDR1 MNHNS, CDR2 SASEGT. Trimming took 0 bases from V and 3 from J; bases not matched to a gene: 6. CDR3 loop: CASSEAIQGAFGNTIYF. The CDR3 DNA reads TGTGCCAGCAGTGAAGCGATACAGGGGGCGTTTGGAAACACCATATATTTT.

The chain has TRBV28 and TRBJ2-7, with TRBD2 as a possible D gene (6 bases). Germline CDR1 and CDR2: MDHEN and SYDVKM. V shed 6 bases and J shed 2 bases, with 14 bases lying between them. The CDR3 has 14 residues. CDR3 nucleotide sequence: TGTGCCAGCAGCTCCGGCGGGACCCCCTACGAGCAGTACTTC. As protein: CASSSGGTPYEQYF.

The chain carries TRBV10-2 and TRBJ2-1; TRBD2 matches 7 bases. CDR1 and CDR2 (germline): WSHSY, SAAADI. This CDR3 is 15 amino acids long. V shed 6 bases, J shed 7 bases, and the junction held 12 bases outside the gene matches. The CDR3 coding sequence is TGCGCCAGCAGACCCGGACTAGTTCAGGGTAATGAGCAGTTCTTC. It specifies CASRPGLVQGNEQFF.

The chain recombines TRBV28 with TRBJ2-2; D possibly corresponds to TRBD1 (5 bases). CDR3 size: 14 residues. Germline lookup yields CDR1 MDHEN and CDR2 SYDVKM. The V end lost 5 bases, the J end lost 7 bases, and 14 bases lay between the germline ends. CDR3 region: CASSPPNRFGELFF. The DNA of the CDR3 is TGTGCCAGCAGTCCCCCGAACAGGTTCGGGGAGCTGTTTTTT.

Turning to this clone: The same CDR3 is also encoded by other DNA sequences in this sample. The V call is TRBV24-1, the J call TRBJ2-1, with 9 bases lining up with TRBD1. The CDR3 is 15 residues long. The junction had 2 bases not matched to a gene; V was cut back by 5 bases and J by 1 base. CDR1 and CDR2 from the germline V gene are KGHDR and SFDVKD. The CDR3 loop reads CATSGTGVSYNEQFF. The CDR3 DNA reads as TGTGCCACCAGTGGGACAGGGGTATCCTACAATGAGCAGTTCTTC.

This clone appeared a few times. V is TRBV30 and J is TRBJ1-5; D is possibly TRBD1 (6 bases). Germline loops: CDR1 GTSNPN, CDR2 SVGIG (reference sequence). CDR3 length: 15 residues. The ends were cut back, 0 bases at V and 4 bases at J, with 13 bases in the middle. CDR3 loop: CAWSVRRGGNQPQHF. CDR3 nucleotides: TGTGCCTGGAGTGTACGACGAGGGGGAAATCAGCCCCAGCATTTT.

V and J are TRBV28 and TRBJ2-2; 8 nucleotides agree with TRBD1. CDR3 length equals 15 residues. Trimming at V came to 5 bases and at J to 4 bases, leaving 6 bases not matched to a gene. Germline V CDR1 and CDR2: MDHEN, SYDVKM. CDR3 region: CASSPGQVFTGELFF. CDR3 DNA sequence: TGTGCCAGCAGTCCGGGACAGGTCTTCACCGGGGAGCTGTTTTTT. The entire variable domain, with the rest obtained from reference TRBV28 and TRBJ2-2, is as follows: DVKVTQSSRYLVKRTGEKVFLECVQDMDHENMFWYRQDPGLGLRLIYFSYDVKMKEKGDIPEGYSVSREKKERFSLILESASTNQTSMYLCASSPGQVFTGELFFGEGSRLTVL.

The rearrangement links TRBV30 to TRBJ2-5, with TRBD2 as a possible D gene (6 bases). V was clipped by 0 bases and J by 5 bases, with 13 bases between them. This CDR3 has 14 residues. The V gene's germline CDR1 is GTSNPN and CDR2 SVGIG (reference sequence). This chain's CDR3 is CAWSVQGGQETQYF. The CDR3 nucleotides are TGTGCCTGGAGTGTACAAGGAGGGCAGGAGACCCAGTACTTC.